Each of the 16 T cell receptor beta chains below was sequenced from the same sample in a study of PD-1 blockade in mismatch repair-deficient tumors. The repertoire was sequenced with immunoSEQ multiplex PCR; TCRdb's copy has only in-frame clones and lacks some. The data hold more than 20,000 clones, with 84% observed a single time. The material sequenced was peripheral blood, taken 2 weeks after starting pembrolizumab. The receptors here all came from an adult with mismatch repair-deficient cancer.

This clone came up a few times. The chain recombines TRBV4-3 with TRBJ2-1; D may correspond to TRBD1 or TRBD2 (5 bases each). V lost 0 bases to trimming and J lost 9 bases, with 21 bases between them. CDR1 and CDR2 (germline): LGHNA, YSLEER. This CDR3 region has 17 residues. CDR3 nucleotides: TGCGCCAGCAGCCAAGAACCCCCCGGGACGGGCACGCGTGAGCAGTTCTTC. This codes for CASSQEPPGTGTREQFF.

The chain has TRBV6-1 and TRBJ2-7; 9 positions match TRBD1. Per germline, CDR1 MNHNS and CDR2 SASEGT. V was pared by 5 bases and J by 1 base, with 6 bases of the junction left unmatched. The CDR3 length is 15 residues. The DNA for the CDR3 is TGTGCCAGCAGTCCCCGACAGGGGGTATCCTACGAGCAGTACTTC. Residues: CASSPRQGVSYEQYF.

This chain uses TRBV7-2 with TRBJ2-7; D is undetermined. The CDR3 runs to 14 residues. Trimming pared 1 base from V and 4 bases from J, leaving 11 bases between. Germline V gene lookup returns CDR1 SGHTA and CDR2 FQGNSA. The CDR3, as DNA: TGTGCCAGCAGCTTAGGGCTTAGAACATACGAGCAGTACTTC. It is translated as CASSLGLRTYEQYF.

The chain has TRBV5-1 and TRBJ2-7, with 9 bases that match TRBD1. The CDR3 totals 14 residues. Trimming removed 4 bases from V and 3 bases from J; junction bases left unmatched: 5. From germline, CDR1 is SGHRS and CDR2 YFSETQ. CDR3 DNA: TGCGCCAGCAGCCCGGGGACAGGGAACTACGAGCAGTACTTC. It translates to CASSPGTGNYEQYF.

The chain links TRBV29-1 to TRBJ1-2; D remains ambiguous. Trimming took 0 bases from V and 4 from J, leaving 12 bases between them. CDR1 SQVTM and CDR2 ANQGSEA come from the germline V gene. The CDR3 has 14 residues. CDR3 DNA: TGCAGCGTTGAAGATCGGGGAGGGTCCTATGGCTACACCTTC. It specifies CSVEDRGGSYGYTF.

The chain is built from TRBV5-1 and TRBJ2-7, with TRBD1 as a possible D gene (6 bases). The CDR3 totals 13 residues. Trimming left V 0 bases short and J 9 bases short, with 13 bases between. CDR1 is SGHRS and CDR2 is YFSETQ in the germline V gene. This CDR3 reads CASSLGQDRGQYF. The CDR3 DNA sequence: TGCGCCAGCAGCTTGGGACAGGACAGAGGGCAGTACTTC. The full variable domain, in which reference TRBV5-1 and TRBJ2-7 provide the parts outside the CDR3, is KAGVTQTPRYLIKTRGQQVTLSCSPISGHRSVSWYQQTPGQGLQFLFEYFSETQRNKGNFPGRFSGRQFSNSRSEMNVSTLELGDSALYLCASSLGQDRGQYFGPGTRLTVT.

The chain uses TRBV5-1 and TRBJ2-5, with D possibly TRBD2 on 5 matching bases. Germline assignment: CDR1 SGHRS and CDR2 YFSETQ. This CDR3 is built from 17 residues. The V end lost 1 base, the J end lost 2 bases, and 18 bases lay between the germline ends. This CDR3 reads CASSLFPGTGKQETQYF. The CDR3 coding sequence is TGCGCCAGCAGCTTGTTTCCGGGTACGGGAAAGCAAGAGACCCAGTACTTC. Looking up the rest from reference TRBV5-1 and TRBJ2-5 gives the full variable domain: KAGVTQTPRYLIKTRGQQVTLSCSPISGHRSVSWYQQTPGQGLQFLFEYFSETQRNKGNFPGRFSGRQFSNSRSEMNVSTLELGDSALYLCASSLFPGTGKQETQYFGPGTRLLVL.

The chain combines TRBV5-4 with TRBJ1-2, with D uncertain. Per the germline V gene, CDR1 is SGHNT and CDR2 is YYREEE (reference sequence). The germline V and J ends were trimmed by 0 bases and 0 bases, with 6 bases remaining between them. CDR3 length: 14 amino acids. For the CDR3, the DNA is TGTGCCAGCAGCTTGGCGGAAGCTAACTATGGCTACACCTTC. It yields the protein CASSLAEANYGYTF.

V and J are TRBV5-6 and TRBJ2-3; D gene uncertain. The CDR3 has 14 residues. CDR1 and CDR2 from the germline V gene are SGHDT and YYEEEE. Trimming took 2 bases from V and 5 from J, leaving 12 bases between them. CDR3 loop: CASSFPQVKDTQYF. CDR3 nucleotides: TGTGCCAGCAGCTTCCCGCAGGTTAAAGATACGCAGTATTTT.

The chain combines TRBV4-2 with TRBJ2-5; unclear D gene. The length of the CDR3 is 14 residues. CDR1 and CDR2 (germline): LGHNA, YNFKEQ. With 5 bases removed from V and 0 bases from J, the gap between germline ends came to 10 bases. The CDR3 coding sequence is TGTGCCAGCAGCGGGGTAACGAACCAAGAGACCCAGTACTTC. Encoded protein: CASSGVTNQETQYF.

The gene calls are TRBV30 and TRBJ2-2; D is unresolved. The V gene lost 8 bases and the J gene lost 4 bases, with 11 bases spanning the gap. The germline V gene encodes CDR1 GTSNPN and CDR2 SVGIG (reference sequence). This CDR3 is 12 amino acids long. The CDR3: CAQDKGTGELFF. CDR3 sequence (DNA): TGTGCCCAAGACAAGGGCACCGGGGAGCTGTTTTTT.

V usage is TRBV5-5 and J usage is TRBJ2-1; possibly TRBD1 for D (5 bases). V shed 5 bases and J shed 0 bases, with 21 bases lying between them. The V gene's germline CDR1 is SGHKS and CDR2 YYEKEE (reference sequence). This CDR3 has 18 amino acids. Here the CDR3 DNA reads TGTGCCAGCAGACCAAGGCGCGGATTGGGGCCCTCCTACAATGAGCAGTTCTTC. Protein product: CASRPRRGLGPSYNEQFF.

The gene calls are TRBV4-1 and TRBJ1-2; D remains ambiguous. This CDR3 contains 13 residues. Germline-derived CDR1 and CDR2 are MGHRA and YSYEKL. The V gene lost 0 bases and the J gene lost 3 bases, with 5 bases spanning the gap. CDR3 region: CASSQDWDYGYTF. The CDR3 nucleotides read TGCGCCAGCAGCCAAGATTGGGACTATGGCTACACCTTC.

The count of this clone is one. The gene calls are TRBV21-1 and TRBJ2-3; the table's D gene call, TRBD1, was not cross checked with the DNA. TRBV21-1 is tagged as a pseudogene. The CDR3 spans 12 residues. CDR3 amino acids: CASSKGGYTQYF. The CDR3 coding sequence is TGTGCCAGCAGCAAAGGGGGCTATACGCAGTATTTT.

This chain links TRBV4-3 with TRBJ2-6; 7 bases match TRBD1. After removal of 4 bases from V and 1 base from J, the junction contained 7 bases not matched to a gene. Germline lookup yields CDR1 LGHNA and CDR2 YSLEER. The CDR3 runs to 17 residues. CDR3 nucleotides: TGCGCCAGCAGCCGAGGGACAGCCACGTCTGGGGCCAACGTCCTGACTTTC. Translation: CASSRGTATSGANVLTF.

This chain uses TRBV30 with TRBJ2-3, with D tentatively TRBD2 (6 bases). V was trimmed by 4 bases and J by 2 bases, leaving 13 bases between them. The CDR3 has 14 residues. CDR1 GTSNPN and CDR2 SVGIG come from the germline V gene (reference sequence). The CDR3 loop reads CAWKGGIHTDTQYF. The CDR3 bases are TGTGCCTGGAAGGGCGGGATTCACACAGATACGCAGTATTTT.